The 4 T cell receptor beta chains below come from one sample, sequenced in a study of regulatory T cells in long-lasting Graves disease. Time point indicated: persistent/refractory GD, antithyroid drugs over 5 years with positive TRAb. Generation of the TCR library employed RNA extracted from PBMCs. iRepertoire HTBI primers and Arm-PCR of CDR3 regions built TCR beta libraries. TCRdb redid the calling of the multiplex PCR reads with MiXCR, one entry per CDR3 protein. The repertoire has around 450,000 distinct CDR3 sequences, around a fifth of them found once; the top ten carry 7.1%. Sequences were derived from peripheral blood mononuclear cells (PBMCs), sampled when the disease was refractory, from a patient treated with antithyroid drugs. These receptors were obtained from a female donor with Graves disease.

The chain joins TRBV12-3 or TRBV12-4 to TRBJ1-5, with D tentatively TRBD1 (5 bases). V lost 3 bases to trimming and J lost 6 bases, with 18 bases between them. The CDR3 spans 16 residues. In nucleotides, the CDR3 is TGTGCCAGCAGTTTCTCCTTGGGGCCAGGGCGTCAGCCCCAGCATTTT. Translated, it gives CASSFSLGPGRQPQHF.

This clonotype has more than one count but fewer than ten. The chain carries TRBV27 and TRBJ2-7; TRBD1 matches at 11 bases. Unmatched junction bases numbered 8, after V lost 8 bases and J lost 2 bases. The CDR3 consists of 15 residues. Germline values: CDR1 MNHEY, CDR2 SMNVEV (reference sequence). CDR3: CASSDRGPPAYEQYF. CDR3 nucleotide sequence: TGTGCCAGCTCGGACAGGGGGCCTCCTGCCTACGAGCAGTACTTC.

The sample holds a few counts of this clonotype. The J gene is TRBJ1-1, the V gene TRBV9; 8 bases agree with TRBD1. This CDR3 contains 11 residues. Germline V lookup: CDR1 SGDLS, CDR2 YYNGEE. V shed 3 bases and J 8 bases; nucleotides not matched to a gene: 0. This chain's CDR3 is CASSGTGEAFF. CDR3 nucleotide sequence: TGTGCCAGCAGCGGGACAGGGGAAGCTTTCTTT.

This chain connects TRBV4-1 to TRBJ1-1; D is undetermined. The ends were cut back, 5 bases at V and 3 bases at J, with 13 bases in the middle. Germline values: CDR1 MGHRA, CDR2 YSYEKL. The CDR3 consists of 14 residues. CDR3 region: CASSGRITDTEAFF. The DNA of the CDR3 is TGCGCCAGCAGCGGGCGAATCACGGACACTGAAGCTTTCTTT.